This T cell receptor beta chain was retrieved from a study of blood T cells in healthy people across ages. The germline CDR1 and CDR2 sequences are SEHNR and FQNEAQ (reference sequence). The CDR3 totals 16 residues. Losses at the gene ends were 3 bases for V and 6 bases for J; bases not matched to a gene: 5. This clonotype showed up just a few times. The use of a sample-barcoded 5' primer and a J-beta primer mix characterized a second PCR of roughly 6 to 11 cycles. One entry per CDR3 protein, called by TCRdb with MiXCR from the 5' RACE reads. The data contain around 1,000,000 distinct CDR3 sequences, about 23% of them singletons. This sample was shared with a second study, whose subject was T cells of mothers and their children.

The chain joins TRBV7-9 to TRBJ2-7, with 16 bases aligning to TRBD2. The sample comprised blood. The sequence was obtained from a girl aged 2-10 years in good health. The CDR3 nucleotides read TGTGCCAGCAGCTTCTCGGGACTAGCGGGAGGGAGCGAGCAGTACTTC. Residues: CASSFSGLAGGSEQYF. Drawing the rest from reference TRBV7-9 and TRBJ2-7, the complete variable domain is DTGVSQNPRHKITKRGQNVTFRCDPISEHNRLYWYRQTLGQGPEFLTYFQNEAQLEKSRLLSDRFSAERPKGSFSTLEIQRTEQGDSAMYLCASSFSGLAGGSEQYFGPGTRLTVT.